This entry lists 26 T cell receptor beta chains sequenced from one sample in a study of shared clonotypes between healthy human individuals (dated by TCRdb to between 2020 and 2021). The library was generated by the immunoSEQ multiplex PCR assay. The immuneACCESS repertoire file appears here via TCRdb, limited to in-frame rearrangements. These files lack a portion of the clones; in checked studies, under half of the deficit traces to unresolved V genes, and the cause of the others is not known. Across this sample there are some 490,000 clones, with approximately 82% seen only once. About 11% of the sample is taken by the ten largest. Input material: PBMCs. All receptors come from a woman in her 40s in good health. Some clones in this sample may be carry-over from other donors' samples.

V and J are TRBV11-2 and TRBJ2-7; no clear D. This CDR3 spans 12 amino acids. Germline assignment: CDR1 SGHAT and CDR2 FQNNGV. Trimming shortened V by 3 bases and J by 4 bases, and 7 bases separated the two germline ends. CDR3 protein: CASSFSGYEQYF. In DNA, the CDR3 is TGTGCCAGCAGCTTTAGTGGGTACGAGCAGTACTTC. Variable domain in full (rest from reference TRBV11-2 and TRBJ2-7): EAGVAQSPRYKIIEKRQSVAFWCNPISGHATLYWYQQILGQGPKLLIQFQNNGVVDDSQLPKDRFSAERLKGVDSTLKIQPAKLEDSAVYLCASSFSGYEQYFGPGTRLTVT.

The CDR3 protein is CASSEVLPLAGDYNEQFF. DNA of the CDR3: TGTGCCAGCAGTGAAGTCCTTCCCCTAGCGGGGGACTACAATGAGCAGTTCTTC. This rearrangement joins TRBV6-1 to TRBJ2-1; 10 bases fit TRBD2. This CDR3 region has 18 residues. Trimming removed 1 base from V and 3 bases from J; junction bases left unmatched: 9. The germline V gene has CDR1 MNHNS and CDR2 SASEGT.

V gene TRBV5-4 combines with J gene TRBJ2-3; TRBD2 is a possible D gene (6 bases). Per germline, CDR1 SGHNT and CDR2 YYREEE (reference sequence). Trimming shortened V by 8 bases and J by 0 bases, and 10 bases separated the two germline ends. The CDR3 is made up of 13 amino acids. CDR3 DNA sequence: TGTGCCAGTAGGGACTTAAGCACAGATACGCAGTATTTT. It translates to CASRDLSTDTQYF.

The V and J genes are TRBV2 and TRBJ1-6; tentatively, D is TRBD1 (6 bases). The V and J ends lost 7 bases and 8 bases respectively, with 21 bases between them. The CDR3 totals 16 residues. The germline V gene encodes CDR1 SNHLY and CDR2 FYNNEI. The CDR3 protein is CASTNAPGGAYSPLHF. CDR3 sequence (DNA): TGTGCCAGCACCAACGCCCCGGGGGGCGCTTATTCACCCCTCCACTTT.

A note on this clone: One end of the junction fails to match germline, which may point to a read error. The genes are TRBV5-4 and TRBJ2-3; unclear D gene. Germline CDR1 SGHNT, CDR2 YYREEE (reference sequence). This CDR3 contains 15 residues. CDR3 amino acids: CASSQEAIRTDTQYF. For the CDR3, the DNA is TGCGCCAGCAGCCAAGAGGCCATTCGCACAGATACGCAGTATTTT.

The V and J genes are TRBV28 and TRBJ1-1; perhaps TRBD1 as D (6 bases). Looked up from germline, CDR1 is MDHEN and CDR2 is SYDVKM. Trimming left V 6 bases short and J 7 bases short, with 12 bases between. The CDR3 is 12 amino acids. The CDR3 nucleotides are TGTGCCAGCAGGTCACAGGGTCGTGAAGCTTTCTTT. This gives the protein CASRSQGREAFF.

The rearrangement uses TRBV10-2 and TRBJ1-5; D gene unclear. Germline-derived CDR1 and CDR2 are WSHSY and SAAADI. The CDR3 has 10 amino acids. V lost 8 bases to trimming and J lost 6 bases, with 5 bases between them. The CDR3 DNA reads TGCGCCAGCGGGATTCAGCCCCAGCATTTT. This gives the protein CASGIQPQHF.

The rearrangement links TRBV5-1 to TRBJ2-3, with 7 bases lining up with TRBD2. Trimming took 1 base from V and 0 from J; bases not matched to a gene: 5. This CDR3 contains 16 residues. Germline CDR1 is SGHRS and CDR2 is YFSETQ. CDR3 nucleotide sequence: TGCGCCAGCAGCTTGCCTCTAGCGGCTAGCACAGATACGCAGTATTTT. Encoded protein: CASSLPLAASTDTQYF.

This clone has a count of ten or more. This CDR3 is also generated by other DNA sequences in the sample. The chain carries TRBV28 and TRBJ1-2; TRBD1 matches at 8 bases. CDR3 length: 13 residues. After removal of 6 bases from V and 4 bases from J, the junction contained 4 bases not matched to a gene. The V gene's germline CDR1 is MDHEN and CDR2 SYDVKM. The CDR3 bases are TGTGCCAGCAGCCCCACAGGGGGCTATGGCTACACCTTC. Amino acids: CASSPTGGYGYTF.

Only one count was recorded for this clone. The V gene is TRBV10-3, the J gene TRBJ2-5; 9 bases match TRBD2. Trimming removed 5 bases from V and 2 bases from J; junction bases left unmatched: 3. This CDR3 is built from 14 residues. The germline gives CDR1 ENHRY, CDR2 SYGVKD. In DNA form, the CDR3 reads TGTGCCATCAGTCGACTAGCGGATCAAGAGACCCAGTACTTC. It translates to CAISRLADQETQYF.

The V gene is TRBV30, the J gene TRBJ1-4; the D gene is possibly TRBD1 (5 bases). The CDR3 totals 14 residues. Per germline, CDR1 GTSNPN and CDR2 SVGIG (reference sequence). The V and J ends lost 3 bases and 8 bases respectively, with 16 bases between them. CDR3 protein: CAWRYGGLGEKLFF. In DNA, the CDR3 is TGTGCCTGGAGGTATGGGGGATTAGGAGAAAAACTGTTTTTT.

The chain links TRBV2 to TRBJ1-2; no definite D call. CDR3 size: 15 residues. The germline V and J ends were trimmed by 2 bases and 1 base, with 11 bases remaining between them. Germline-derived CDR1 and CDR2 are SNHLY and FYNNEI. For the CDR3, the DNA is TGTGCCAGCAGTGAATCCTTTGGGGATAACTATGGCTACACCTTC. Protein product: CASSESFGDNYGYTF.

The sample holds a few counts of this clone. CDR3 loop: CASSYYKTGQQQYF. The CDR3 region has the DNA TGTGCCAGCAGTTACTATAAGACGGGACAGCAGCAGTACTTC. This chain uses TRBV6-6 with TRBJ2-7; 7 positions agree with TRBD1. J gave up 8 bases and V 1 base, and 8 bases lay outside the gene matches. Germline V CDR1 and CDR2: MNHNY, SVGAGI (reference sequence). The CDR3 sequence is 14 residues long.

This clone was observed once. V usage is TRBV7-8 and J usage is TRBJ2-5; a possible D gene is TRBD2 (5 bases). The V and J ends lost 6 bases and 1 base respectively, with 9 bases between them. The germline CDR1 and CDR2 sequences are SGHVS and FQNEAQ. The CDR3 spans 13 residues. Here the CDR3 reads CASSRGGQETQYF. CDR3 nucleotides: TGTGCCAGCAGTCGAGGAGGCCAAGAGACCCAGTACTTC.

The V and J genes are TRBV5-1 and TRBJ2-6, with 10 bases identical to TRBD2. This CDR3 is built from 17 residues. The V and J ends lost 6 bases and 1 base, in that order; junction bases with no gene match: 7. CDR1 SGHRS and CDR2 YFSETQ come from the germline V gene. Here the CDR3 reads CASISGSGRSGANVLTF. In DNA form, the CDR3 reads TGCGCCAGCATCTCCGGTAGCGGGAGGTCTGGGGCCAACGTCCTGACTTTC.

The V gene is TRBV30, the J gene TRBJ1-2; D remains unclear. V shed 4 bases and J shed 2 bases, with 8 bases lying between them. The CDR3 extends over 12 amino acids. The germline CDR1 and CDR2 sequences are GTSNPN and SVGIG (reference sequence). The DNA for the CDR3 is TGTGCCTGGACGGTGGGGAACTATGGCTACACCTTC. It codes for CAWTVGNYGYTF. Full variable domain (rest looked up from reference TRBV30 and TRBJ1-2): SQTIHQWPATLVQPVGSPLSLECTVEGTSNPNLYWYRQAAGRGLQLLFYSVGIGQISSEVPQNLSASRPQDRQFILSSKKLLLSDSGFYLCAWTVGNYGYTFGSGTRLTVV.

The rearrangement uses TRBV4-3 and TRBJ2-7; D unclear. Germline V CDR1 and CDR2: LGHNA, YSLEER. The germline V and J ends were trimmed by 4 bases and 5 bases, with 12 bases remaining between them. This CDR3 region has 13 residues. The CDR3 coding sequence is TGCGCCAGCAGCCGCCGAGTTGGAAACGAGCAGTACTTC. The encoded protein is CASSRRVGNEQYF.

The J gene is TRBJ2-7, the V gene TRBV19; the D is unclear. V gave up 1 base and J gave up 7 bases, with 14 bases separating them. CDR3 length: 14 amino acids. The germline V gene encodes CDR1 LNHDA and CDR2 SQIVND (reference sequence). The CDR3 here is CASSIGGYPLEQYF. DNA of the CDR3: TGTGCCAGTAGTATAGGAGGCTATCCTCTGGAGCAGTACTTC.

V and J are TRBV11-2 and TRBJ1-1; D is perhaps TRBD1 (5 bases). Trimming cost V 2 bases and J 8 bases, with 12 bases left between them. Germline V gives CDR1 SGHAT, CDR2 FQNNGV. The CDR3 contains 13 residues. CDR3 protein: CASSLYSRTEAFF. CDR3 bases: TGTGCCAGCAGCTTATACTCCAGGACAGAAGCTTTCTTT.

The V and J genes are TRBV2 and TRBJ2-1; 10 nucleotides align to TRBD1. Unmatched junction bases numbered 5, after V lost 5 bases and J lost 4 bases. The CDR3 spans 15 residues. Germline CDR1 and CDR2: SNHLY and FYNNEI. CDR3 sequence: CASSRQGAVYNEQFF. In nucleotides, the CDR3 is TGTGCCAGCAGTAGACAGGGGGCCGTTTACAATGAGCAGTTCTTC.

This rearrangement joins TRBV5-4 to TRBJ2-2; D possibly corresponds to TRBD2 (6 bases). This CDR3 contains 14 residues. Germline CDR1 SGHNT, CDR2 YYREEE (reference sequence). V lost 0 bases and J lost 8, with 11 bases in between. CDR3 nucleotides: TGTGCCAGCAGCTTGGACCGGGGAGGAGGGGAGCTGTTTTTT. Its protein product is CASSLDRGGGELFF.

Details on this clone: Given a far larger clone just one base away, this is likely a sequencing read error. Additional DNA sequences in this sample encode the identical CDR3. The J gene is TRBJ2-2, the V gene TRBV5-4; 8 bases line up with TRBD2. Germline V gene lookup returns CDR1 SGHNT and CDR2 YYREEE (reference sequence). This CDR3 comprises 16 residues. In DNA form, the CDR3 reads TGCGCCAGCAGCCCACGAGGCGGGAGGATGGTCGGGGAGCTGTTTTTT. It is translated as CASSPRGGRMVGELFF.

The gene calls are TRBV30 and TRBJ2-1, with D possibly TRBD2 on 6 matching bases. The V end lost 2 bases, the J end lost 0 bases, and 11 bases lay between the germline ends. CDR3 length equals 15 residues. Germline V gene sequence: CDR1 GTSNPN, CDR2 SVGIG (reference sequence). The CDR3 loop reads CAWSKYGSSYNEQFF. The CDR3 DNA reads TGTGCCTGGAGTAAGTACGGGAGCTCCTACAATGAGCAGTTCTTC.

V usage is TRBV28 and J usage is TRBJ1-2, with D unresolved. Germline CDR1 is MDHEN and CDR2 is SYDVKM. Trimming stripped 7 bases from V and 2 bases from J, with 11 bases between. The CDR3 contains 13 residues. CDR3 protein: CASIATANYGYTF. CDR3 DNA: TGTGCCAGCATCGCAACCGCCAACTATGGCTACACCTTC.

The chain recombines TRBV9 with TRBJ2-6; TRBD1 matches 7 bases. Trimming at V came to 4 bases and at J to 2 bases, leaving 6 bases not matched to a gene. The CDR3 is 16 residues long. The germline V gene has CDR1 SGDLS and CDR2 YYNGEE. The CDR3 sequence: CASSPITGAGANVLTF. In DNA form, the CDR3 reads TGTGCCAGCAGCCCGATCACAGGGGCTGGGGCCAACGTCCTGACTTTC.

The CDR3 reads CASSARQVEAFF. In DNA, the CDR3 is TGTGCCAGCAGCGCCAGACAGGTTGAAGCTTTCTTT. The rearrangement joins TRBV7-8 to TRBJ1-1; D may be TRBD1 (6 bases). Trimming took 5 bases from V and 7 from J, leaving 11 bases between them. CDR3 size: 12 residues. The germline gives CDR1 SGHVS, CDR2 FQNEAQ.